The source of this T cell receptor (beta chain) is a study of CD8+CD57+ T cells in acquired aplastic anemia. Overall study: The sorted CD4+ and CD8+ cells yielded an average approximately 3 ug of DNA.

This clonotype was counted many times. TCR beta VDJ and CDR3 were profiled, and genomic DNA was the template. TCRdb ran MiXCR on the reads and lists one entry per CDR3 protein. Here the sample spans a few hundred thousand distinct CDR3 sequences, about three fifths being singletons. Sequenced patients had shown CD8+CD57+ cell expansion by flow cytometry. Patients, without exception, had severe acquired aplastic anemia. Sampling of blood occurred while the patients had still received no therapy. Looked up from germline, CDR1 is DFQATT and CDR2 is SNEGSKA (reference sequence). The CDR3 has 14 residues. V shed 1 base and J shed 5 bases, with 14 bases lying between them.

The genes are TRBV20-1 and TRBJ2-5; D could derive from TRBD1 or TRBD2 (5 bases each). The receptor's source is a human donor with aplastic anemia. Sequencing was done on a sample of sorted CD4+, CD8+, or CD8+CD57+ T cells (not recorded which) from PBMCs. CDR3 bases: TGCAGTGCTAGAGCAAACGTCAGGGACGAGACCCAGTACTTC. Translation: CSARANVRDETQYF.